The entry below gives a single TCR beta chain sequence along with its context. As processed by the authors: Researchers report that nucleated cell counts were estimated from reference gene primer amplification. The table came from immunoSEQ multiplex PCR; TCRdb's copy has only in-frame clones and leaves some out. V, J and clone size are taken as reported in that table, and D and trimming were inferred from the DNA itself. This table holds a few hundred thousand clones, around 87% found once. The data were taken from a study of blood T cell repertoires in COVID-19. Study-wide context: Researchers got acute and convalescent COVID-19 samples from the United States, Italy and Spain. The cDNA or gDNA used as material had been derived from T cells, B-cell-depleted T cells, or PBMCs.

This sequence originates from a woman aged 45-59 years who had recovered from COVID-19. The sequencing sample was made of peripheral blood.

The CDR3 sequence: CSVGQGLGKLFF. As DNA, the CDR3 is TGCAGCGTGGGACAGGGCCTTGGGAAACTGTTTTTT. J is TRBJ1-4 and V is TRBV29-1, with 9 positions matching TRBD1. This CDR3 is 12 amino acids long. With V trimmed by 6 bases and J by 11 bases, 7 bases remained unmatched. The V gene's germline CDR1 is SQVTM and CDR2 ANQGSEA.